One and the same sample provided the 22 T cell receptor beta chains below, sequenced in a study of radiotherapy plus CTLA-4 blockade in lung cancer. Data came from immunoSEQ multiplex PCR; TCRdb stores just in-frame clones and leaves some out. In the table there are 55,000 to 85,000 clones, 70% to 80% of which are singletons. This specimen consisted of peripheral blood, obtained from a patient treated with radiotherapy plus ipilimumab. These receptor sequences come from a human donor with non-small cell lung cancer whose response to radiotherapy plus ipilimumab could not be evaluated. Some clones in this sample may be carry-over from other donors' samples.

This clone was seen a single time. The rearrangement links TRBV5-6 to TRBJ1-3, with no clear D. The germline CDR1 and CDR2 sequences are SGHDT and YYEEEE. There are 17 residues in the CDR3. V was clipped by 4 bases and J by 0 bases, with 17 bases between them. This CDR3 reads CASSLFENPSSGNTIYF. For the CDR3, the DNA is TGTGCCAGCAGCCTATTTGAAAATCCGAGCTCTGGAAACACCATATATTTT.

The chain has TRBV5-6 and TRBJ2-1; 9 bases agree with TRBD2. With V trimmed by 1 base and J by 7 bases, 6 bases remained unmatched. Germline loops: CDR1 SGHDT, CDR2 YYEEEE. The CDR3 covers 15 residues. CDR3 DNA: TGTGCCAGCAGCTTGTGGCTAGCGGGGAGGAATGAGCAGTTCTTC. The encoded protein is CASSLWLAGRNEQFF.

The J gene is TRBJ1-2, the V gene TRBV4-2; TRBD1 agrees at 9 bases. Germline assignment: CDR1 LGHNA and CDR2 YNFKEQ. V was pared by 3 bases and J by 4 bases, with 3 bases of the junction left unmatched. The CDR3 covers 14 residues. CDR3 in amino acids: CASSQDRGVYGYTF. CDR3 in DNA: TGTGCCAGCAGCCAGGACAGGGGCGTCTATGGCTACACCTTC.

The rearrangement joins TRBV6-5 to TRBJ2-3; the D is unclear. In germline, CDR1 is MNHEY, CDR2 SVGAGI. The CDR3 spans 15 residues. With 2 bases removed from V and 0 bases from J, the gap between germline ends came to 9 bases. CDR3 bases: TGTGCCAGCAGTTACACCGTTACTAGCACAGATACGCAGTATTTT. This sequence encodes CASSYTVTSTDTQYF.

The CDR3 protein is CASNSWTGSNQPQHF. CDR3 DNA sequence: TGTGCCAGCAACAGCTGGACAGGCAGCAATCAGCCCCAGCATTTT. This chain links TRBV5-6 with TRBJ1-5; 7 nucleotides align to TRBD1. Per germline, CDR1 SGHDT and CDR2 YYEEEE. Trimming at V came to 6 bases and at J to 1 base, leaving 7 bases not matched to a gene. CDR3 length: 15 residues. The full variable domain, rest sourced from reference TRBV5-6 and TRBJ1-5, is DAGVTQSPTHLIKTRGQQVTLRCSPKSGHDTVSWYQQALGQGPQFIFQYYEEEERQRGNFPDRFSGHQFPNYSSELNVNALLLGDSALYLCASNSWTGSNQPQHFGDGTRLSIL.

The chain combines TRBV28 with TRBJ1-6; 9 bases map to TRBD1. Germline CDR1 and CDR2: MDHEN and SYDVKM. CDR3 length: 15 residues. V lost 3 bases to trimming and J lost 7 bases; unmatched junction nucleotides: 4. The CDR3 DNA reads as TGTGCCAGCAGTTTGGGGACAGGGAGCAATTCACCCCTCCACTTT. Its protein is CASSLGTGSNSPLHF.

The rearrangement links TRBV6-6 to TRBJ1-5; no reliable D call. Germline CDR1 reads MNHNY; CDR2 reads SVGAGI (reference sequence). CDR3 length: 15 amino acids. V lost 7 bases to trimming and J lost 0 bases, with 13 bases between them. CDR3 amino acids: CASKVSRYSNQPQHF. The CDR3 nucleotides are TGTGCCAGCAAAGTCAGTCGTTATAGCAATCAGCCCCAGCATTTT.

V gene TRBV9 combines with J gene TRBJ1-1; tentatively, D is TRBD1 (6 bases). The germline V and J ends were trimmed by 3 bases and 0 bases, with 9 bases remaining between them. The CDR3 is 14 amino acids. Germline CDR1 is SGDLS and CDR2 is YYNGEE. This chain's CDR3 is CASSAQGLNTEAFF. The CDR3 nucleotides read TGTGCCAGCAGCGCACAGGGATTGAACACTGAAGCTTTCTTT.

The rearrangement uses TRBV5-1 and TRBJ2-7; 9 bases match TRBD1. The CDR3 is 14 residues long. Germline lookup yields CDR1 SGHRS and CDR2 YFSETQ. V was clipped by 3 bases and J by 8 bases; unmatched bases: 9. The CDR3 DNA sequence: TGCGCCAGCAGCTCCGACTCGGACAGGGGTAAGCAGTACTTC. Protein sequence: CASSSDSDRGKQYF.

The rearrangement joins TRBV9 to TRBJ2-3, with TRBD1 identical over 8 bases. Germline V gene data show CDR1 as SGDLS and CDR2 as YYNGEE. Trimming removed 0 bases from V and 4 bases from J; junction bases left unmatched: 4. This CDR3 is built from 15 residues. CDR3 bases: TGTGCCAGCAGCGTAGCCCCAGGGGGCTCAGATACGCAGTATTTT. Its translation: CASSVAPGGSDTQYF.

The CDR3 DNA is TGTGCCAGCAGTGGGGGGGGACGGCAGAACACTGAAGCTTTCTTT. It codes for CASSGGGRQNTEAFF. V usage is TRBV28 and J usage is TRBJ1-1; possibly TRBD1 for D (5 bases). The CDR3 is 15 amino acids. V lost 5 bases, J lost 1 base, and 14 bases lay in between. CDR1 is MDHEN, CDR2 SYDVKM, per germline.

The gene calls are TRBV30 and TRBJ1-1; no clear D gene. The V and J ends lost 7 bases and 4 bases respectively, with 13 bases between them. Germline V gene data show CDR1 as GTSNPN and CDR2 as SVGIG (reference sequence). There are 12 residues in the CDR3. CDR3 protein: CALLPRGTEAFF. In DNA, the CDR3 is TGTGCCTTGCTCCCCCGCGGCACTGAAGCTTTCTTT.

V is TRBV5-1 and J is TRBJ1-1, with D tentatively TRBD1 (5 bases). V was clipped by 1 base and J by 5 bases, with 15 bases between them. This CDR3 comprises 15 residues. Germline-derived CDR1 and CDR2 are SGHRS and YFSETQ. CDR3 coding DNA: TGCGCCAGCAGCTTGATAGGGACCGGGGGGACTGAAGCTTTCTTT. Translated: CASSLIGTGGTEAFF.

This sequence joins TRBV6-6 and TRBJ2-5; D may be TRBD2 (5 bases). Germline assignment: CDR1 MNHNY and CDR2 SVGAGI (reference sequence). The CDR3 loop spans 14 amino acids. The V and J ends lost 3 bases and 1 base respectively, with 9 bases between them. For the CDR3, the DNA is TGTGCCAGCAGTTATCTCGGGGTCCAAGAGACCCAGTACTTC. It codes for CASSYLGVQETQYF.

This clone was detected once. The rearrangement joins TRBV28 to TRBJ1-6; 8 bases fit TRBD1. CDR1 and CDR2 (germline): MDHEN, SYDVKM. Germline trimming cut 6 bases from V and 2 bases from J; bases unmatched to any gene: 3. This CDR3 spans 15 amino acids. CDR3 sequence (DNA): TGTGCCAGCAGCCTACAGGGGGCCTATAATTCACCCCTCCACTTT. Translation gives CASSLQGAYNSPLHF.

The CDR3 is CASSQDDAGGTENTQYF. DNA of the CDR3: TGTGCCAGCAGCCAAGATGACGCGGGGGGGACTGAGAATACGCAGTATTTT. This rearrangement joins TRBV4-2 to TRBJ2-3, with TRBD2 matching 9 bases. The CDR3 loop spans 17 amino acids. J was trimmed by 7 bases and V by 0 bases; bases with no gene match: 11. The germline CDR1 and CDR2 sequences are LGHNA and YNFKEQ.

The chain joins TRBV7-9 to TRBJ2-5; 10 nucleotides align to TRBD2. From germline, CDR1 is SEHNR and CDR2 FQNEAQ (reference sequence). The CDR3 is 17 residues long. The V gene end was trimmed by 5 bases and the J gene end by 3 bases; junction bases not matched to a gene: 12. The CDR3 is CASSPPLLGLAEETQYF. The CDR3 nucleotides read TGTGCCAGCAGCCCTCCTCTTCTTGGACTAGCGGAAGAGACCCAGTACTTC.

The rearrangement links TRBV7-8 to TRBJ1-1, with TRBD1 matching over 9 bases. V trimming: 5 bases; J trimming: 5 bases; junction bases outside the gene matches: 9. The CDR3 has 15 amino acids. From germline, CDR1 is SGHVS and CDR2 FQNEAQ. As DNA, the CDR3 is TGTGCCAGCAGCCATCTTTTGGACAGGGGAACTGAAGCTTTCTTT. Translated, it gives CASSHLLDRGTEAFF. Supplemented by reference TRBV7-8 and TRBJ1-1, the full variable domain reads GAGVSQSPRYKVAKRGQDVALRCDPISGHVSLFWYQQALGQGPEFLTYFQNEAQLDKSGLPSDRFFAERPEGSVSTLKIQRTQQEDSAVYLCASSHLLDRGTEAFFGQGTRLTVV.

The gene calls are TRBV7-2 and TRBJ2-7; maybe TRBD2 (6 bases). Germline loops: CDR1 SGHTA, CDR2 FQGNSA. The CDR3 covers 13 residues. V was trimmed by 3 bases and J by 0 bases, leaving 6 bases between them. CDR3: CASSFGGSYEQYF. CDR3 DNA: TGTGCCAGCAGCTTCGGGGGCTCCTACGAGCAGTACTTC.

The chain couples TRBV28 to TRBJ1-2; no clear D gene. There are 11 residues in the CDR3. Germline CDR1 and CDR2: MDHEN and SYDVKM. V was shortened by 5 bases and J by 4 bases, with 5 bases between the two germline ends. CDR3 coding DNA: TGTGCCAGCAGTCGGGGCTATGGCTACACCTTC. This sequence encodes CASSRGYGYTF.

V and J are TRBV6-5 and TRBJ2-5, with 8 bases lining up with TRBD2. The CDR3 consists of 15 residues. Trimming removed 6 bases from V and 5 bases from J; junction bases left unmatched: 11. From germline, CDR1 is MNHEY and CDR2 SVGAGI. CDR3 residues: CASSLSGGPSETQYF. DNA for the CDR3: TGTGCCAGCAGCCTCAGCGGGGGCCCCTCGGAGACCCAGTACTTC.

The chain recombines TRBV28 with TRBJ2-1; the D gene is possibly TRBD2 (7 bases). CDR1 and CDR2 (germline): MDHEN, SYDVKM. The V gene lost 6 bases and the J gene lost 4 bases, with 19 bases spanning the gap. This CDR3 region has 16 residues. CDR3 nucleotides: TGTGCCAGCAGCCCGGCCTGGGGGGGGCCATACAATGAGCAGTTCTTC. It is translated as CASSPAWGGPYNEQFF.